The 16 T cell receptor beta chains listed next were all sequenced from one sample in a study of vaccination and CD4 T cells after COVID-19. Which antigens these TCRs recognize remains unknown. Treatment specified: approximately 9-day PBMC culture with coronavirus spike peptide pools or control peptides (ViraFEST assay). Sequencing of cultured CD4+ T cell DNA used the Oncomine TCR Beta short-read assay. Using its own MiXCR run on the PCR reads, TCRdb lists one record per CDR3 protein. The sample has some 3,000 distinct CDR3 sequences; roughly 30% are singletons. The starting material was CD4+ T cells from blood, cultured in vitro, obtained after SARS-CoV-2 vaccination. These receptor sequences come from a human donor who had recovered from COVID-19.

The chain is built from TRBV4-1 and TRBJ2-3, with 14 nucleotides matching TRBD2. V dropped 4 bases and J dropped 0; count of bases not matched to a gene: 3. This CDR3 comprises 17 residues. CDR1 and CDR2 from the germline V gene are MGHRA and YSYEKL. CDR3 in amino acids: CASSRGLAGGSTDTQYF. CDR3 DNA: TGCGCCAGCAGCCGAGGACTAGCGGGAGGTAGCACAGATACGCAGTATTTT.

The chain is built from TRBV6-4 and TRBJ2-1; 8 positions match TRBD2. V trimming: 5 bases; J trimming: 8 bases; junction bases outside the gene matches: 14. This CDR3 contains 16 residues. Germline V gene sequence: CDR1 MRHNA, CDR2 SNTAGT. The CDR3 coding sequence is TGTGCCAGCAGTTCCTCCGGGGGGGCCGGGTTCTATGAGCAGTTCTTC. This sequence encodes CASSSSGGAGFYEQFF.

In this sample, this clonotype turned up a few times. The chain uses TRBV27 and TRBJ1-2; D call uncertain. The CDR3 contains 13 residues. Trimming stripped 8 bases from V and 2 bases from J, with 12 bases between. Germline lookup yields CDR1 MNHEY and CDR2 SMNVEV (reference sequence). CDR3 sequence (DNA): TGTGCCAGCCGGACCACGGGGAACTATGGCTACACCTTC. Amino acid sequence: CASRTTGNYGYTF.

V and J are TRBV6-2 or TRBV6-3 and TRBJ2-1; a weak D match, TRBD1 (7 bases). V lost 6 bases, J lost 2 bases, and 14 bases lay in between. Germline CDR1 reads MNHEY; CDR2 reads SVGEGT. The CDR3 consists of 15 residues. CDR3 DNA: TGTGCCAGCAGCCCAGGGGGGCTCACCTACAATGAGCAGTTCTTC. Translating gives CASSPGGLTYNEQFF.

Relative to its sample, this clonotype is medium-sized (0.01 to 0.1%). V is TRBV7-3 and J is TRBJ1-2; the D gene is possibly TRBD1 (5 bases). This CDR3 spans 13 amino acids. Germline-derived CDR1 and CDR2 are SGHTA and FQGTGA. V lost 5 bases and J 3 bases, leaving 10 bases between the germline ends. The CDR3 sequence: CASSLGVYYGYTF. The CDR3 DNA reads TGTGCCAGCAGCCTGGGGGTGTACTATGGCTACACCTTC.

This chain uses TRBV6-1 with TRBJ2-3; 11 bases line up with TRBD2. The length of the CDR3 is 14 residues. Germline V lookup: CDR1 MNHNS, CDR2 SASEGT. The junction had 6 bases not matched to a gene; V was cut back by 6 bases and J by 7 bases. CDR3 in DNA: TGTGCCAGCAGATTTAGCGGGGGGGCAAATACGCAGTATTTT. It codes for CASRFSGGANTQYF.

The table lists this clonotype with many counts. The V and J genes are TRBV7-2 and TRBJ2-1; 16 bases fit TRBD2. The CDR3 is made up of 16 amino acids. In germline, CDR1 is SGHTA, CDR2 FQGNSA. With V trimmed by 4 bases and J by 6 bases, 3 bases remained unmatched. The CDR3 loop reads CASSSGLAGGSNEQFF. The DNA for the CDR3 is TGTGCCAGCAGCTCGGGACTAGCGGGGGGGAGCAATGAGCAGTTCTTC.

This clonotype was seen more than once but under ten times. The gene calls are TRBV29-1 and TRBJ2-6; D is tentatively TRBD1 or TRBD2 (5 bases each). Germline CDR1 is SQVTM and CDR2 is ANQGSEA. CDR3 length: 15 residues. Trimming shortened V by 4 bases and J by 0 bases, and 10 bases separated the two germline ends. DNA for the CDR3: TGCAGCGTTGCAGGGACCGCCTCTGGGGCCAACGTCCTGACTTTC. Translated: CSVAGTASGANVLTF.

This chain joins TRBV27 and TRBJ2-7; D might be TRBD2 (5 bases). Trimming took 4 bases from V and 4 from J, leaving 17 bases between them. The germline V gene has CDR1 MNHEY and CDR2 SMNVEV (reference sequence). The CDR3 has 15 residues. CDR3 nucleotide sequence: TGTGCCAGCAGTTCCGGGCCACTAGGACCTTACGAGCAGTACTTC. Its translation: CASSSGPLGPYEQYF.

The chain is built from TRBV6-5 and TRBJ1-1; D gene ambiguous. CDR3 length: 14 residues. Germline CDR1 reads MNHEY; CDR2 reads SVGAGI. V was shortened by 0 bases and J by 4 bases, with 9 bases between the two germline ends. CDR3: CASSYSIIITEAFF. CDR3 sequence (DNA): TGTGCCAGCAGTTACTCCATTATAATCACTGAAGCTTTCTTT.

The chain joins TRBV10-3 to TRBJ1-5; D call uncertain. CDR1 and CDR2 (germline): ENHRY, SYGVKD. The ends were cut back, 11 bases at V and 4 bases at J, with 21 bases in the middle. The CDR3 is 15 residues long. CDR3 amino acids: CAVSPGLESNQPQHF. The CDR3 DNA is TGTGCCGTTAGCCCAGGACTCGAAAGTAATCAGCCCCAGCATTTT.

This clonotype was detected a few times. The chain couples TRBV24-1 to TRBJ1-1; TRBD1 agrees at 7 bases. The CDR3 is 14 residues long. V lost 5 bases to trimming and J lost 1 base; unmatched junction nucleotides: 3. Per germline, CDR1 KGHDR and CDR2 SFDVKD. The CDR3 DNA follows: TGTGCCACCAGTGTTAAGGGGGCGAACACTGAAGCTTTCTTT. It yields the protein CATSVKGANTEAFF.

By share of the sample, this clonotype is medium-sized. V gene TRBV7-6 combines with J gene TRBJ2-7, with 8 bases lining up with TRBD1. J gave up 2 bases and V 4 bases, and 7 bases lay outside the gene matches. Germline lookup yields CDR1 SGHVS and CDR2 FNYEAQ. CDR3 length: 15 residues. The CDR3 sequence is CASSYGQGLTYEQYF. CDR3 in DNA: TGTGCCAGCAGCTACGGACAGGGCCTTACCTACGAGCAGTACTTC.

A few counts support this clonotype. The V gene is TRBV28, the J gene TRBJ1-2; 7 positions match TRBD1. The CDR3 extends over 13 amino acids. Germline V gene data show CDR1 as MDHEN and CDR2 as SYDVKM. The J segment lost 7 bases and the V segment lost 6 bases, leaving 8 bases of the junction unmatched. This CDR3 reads CASSYEGARGYTF. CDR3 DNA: TGTGCCAGCAGCTACGAGGGGGCGCGTGGCTACACCTTC.

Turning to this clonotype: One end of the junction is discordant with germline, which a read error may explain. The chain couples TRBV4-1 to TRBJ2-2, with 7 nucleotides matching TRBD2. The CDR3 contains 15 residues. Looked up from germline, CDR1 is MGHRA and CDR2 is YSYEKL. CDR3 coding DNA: TGCGCCAGCAGCCAATCAGCGGGGAACACCGGGGAGCCGTTTTTT. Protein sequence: CASSQSAGNTGEPFF.

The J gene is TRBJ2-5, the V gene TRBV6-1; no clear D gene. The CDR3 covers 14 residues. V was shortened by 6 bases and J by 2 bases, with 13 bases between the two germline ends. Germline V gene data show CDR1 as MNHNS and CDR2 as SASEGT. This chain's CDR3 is CASSKPEQQETQYF. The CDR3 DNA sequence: TGTGCCAGCAGCAAGCCGGAACAGCAAGAGACCCAGTACTTC.